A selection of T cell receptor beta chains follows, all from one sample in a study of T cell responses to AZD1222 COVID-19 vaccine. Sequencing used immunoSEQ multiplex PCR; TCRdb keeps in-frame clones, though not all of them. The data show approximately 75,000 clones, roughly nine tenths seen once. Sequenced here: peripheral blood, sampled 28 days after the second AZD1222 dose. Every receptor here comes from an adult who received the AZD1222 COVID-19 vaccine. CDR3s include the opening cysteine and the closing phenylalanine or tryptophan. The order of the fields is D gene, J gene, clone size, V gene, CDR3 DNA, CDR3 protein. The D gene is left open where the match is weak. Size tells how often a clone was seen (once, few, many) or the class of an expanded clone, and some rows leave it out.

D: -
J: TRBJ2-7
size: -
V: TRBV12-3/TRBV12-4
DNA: TGTGCCAGCAGTTTACAAGAAAACTACGAGCAGTACTTC
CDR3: CASSLQENYEQYF

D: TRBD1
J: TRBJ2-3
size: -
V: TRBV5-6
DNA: TGTGCCAGCGGCGGGACAGGGGGCACAGATACGCAGTATTTT
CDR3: CASGGTGGTDTQYF

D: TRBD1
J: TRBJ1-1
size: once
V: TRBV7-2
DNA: TGTGCCAGCAGCACTCAGGGGGACACTGAAGCTTTCTTT
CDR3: CASSTQGDTEAFF

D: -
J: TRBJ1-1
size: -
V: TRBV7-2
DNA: TGTGCCAGCAGCTTAGCGACAGGAGTCAACACTGAAGCTTTCTTT
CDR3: CASSLATGVNTEAFF

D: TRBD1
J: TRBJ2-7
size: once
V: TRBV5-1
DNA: TGCGCCAGCAGCGCCTCGACAGGGGGCTACTCCTACGAGCAGTACTTC
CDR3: CASSASTGGYSYEQYF

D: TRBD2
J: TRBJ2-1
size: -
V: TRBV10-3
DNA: TGTGCCATCAACGACGGACTAGCGGGGGGGGCCAGGGAGCAGTTCTTC
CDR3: CAINDGLAGGAREQFF

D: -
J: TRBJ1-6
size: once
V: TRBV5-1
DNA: TGCGCCAGCAGTTCGAGGACAGAGTCACCCCTCCACTTT
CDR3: CASSSRTESPLHF

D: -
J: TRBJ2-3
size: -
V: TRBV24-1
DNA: TGTGCCACCAGTGACCCCAGGTCACTGACCTGGTATTTT
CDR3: CATSDPRSLTWYF

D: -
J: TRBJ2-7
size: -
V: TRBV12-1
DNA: TGTGCCAGCAGCTTTAGGGGGGACGAGCAGTACTTC
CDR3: CASSFRGDEQYF

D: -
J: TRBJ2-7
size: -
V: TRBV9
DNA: TGTGCCAGCAGCGTAGAATATGGACTTGGTTACGAGCAGTACTTC
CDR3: CASSVEYGLGYEQYF

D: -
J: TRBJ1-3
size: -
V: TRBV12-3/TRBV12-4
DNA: TGTGCCAGCCAGACAGCCGGAAACACCATATATTTT
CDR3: CASQTAGNTIYF

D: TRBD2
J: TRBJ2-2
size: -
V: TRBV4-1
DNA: TGCGCCAGCAGCCAAGGGGCAGCGGGGGTACCCGGGGAGCTGTTTTTT
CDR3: CASSQGAAGVPGELFF

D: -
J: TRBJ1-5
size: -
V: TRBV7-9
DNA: TGTGCCAGCAGCTACGGTATCCAGCCCCAGCATTTT
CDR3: CASSYGIQPQHF

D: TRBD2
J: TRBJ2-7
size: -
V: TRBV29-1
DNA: TGCAGCGTTTCCTCGCGGGGGGGTTCCGAGCAGTACTTC
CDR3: CSVSSRGGSEQYF

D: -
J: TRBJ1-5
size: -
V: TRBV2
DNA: TGTGCCAGCAGTGCCCAGACAGCCAATCAGCCCCAGCATTTT
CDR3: CASSAQTANQPQHF

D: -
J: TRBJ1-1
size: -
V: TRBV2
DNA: TGTGCCAGCAGTGTTGACAGGAGATACACTGAAGCTTTCTTT
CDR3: CASSVDRRYTEAFF

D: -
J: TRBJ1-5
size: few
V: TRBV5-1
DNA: TGCGCCAGCAGCGAGTTTAGCAATCAGCCCCAGCATTTT
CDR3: CASSEFSNQPQHF

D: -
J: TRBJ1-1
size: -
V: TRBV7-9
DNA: TGTGCCAGCAGCTCCGGACAGTTTAACACTGAAGCTTTCTTT
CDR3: CASSSGQFNTEAFF

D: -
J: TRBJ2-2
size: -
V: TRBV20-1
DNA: TGCAGTGCTAGTTTCAGCGGCCCGAACACCGGGGAGCTGTTTTTT
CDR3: CSASFSGPNTGELFF

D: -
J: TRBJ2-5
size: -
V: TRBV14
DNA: TGTGCCAGCAGCCAAGTTCAAGAGACCCAGTACTTC
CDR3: CASSQVQETQYF

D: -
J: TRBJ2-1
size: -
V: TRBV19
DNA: TGTGCCAGTAGTATAAGTCCGACCGACAATGAGCAGTTCTTC
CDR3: CASSISPTDNEQFF

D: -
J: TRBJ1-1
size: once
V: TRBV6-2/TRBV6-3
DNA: TGTGCCAGCAGTTACTCGCGGGGGCCGAACACTGAAGCTTTCTTT
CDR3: CASSYSRGPNTEAFF

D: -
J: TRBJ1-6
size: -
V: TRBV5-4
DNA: TGTGCCAGCAGCTCGGCCAACGGGGACTATCAGCTCCACTTT
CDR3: CASSSANGDYQLHF

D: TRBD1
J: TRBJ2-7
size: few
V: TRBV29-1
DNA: TGCAGCGTTGGGCAACAGGGGGCCATTACCTACGAGCAGTACTTC
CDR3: CSVGQQGAITYEQYF

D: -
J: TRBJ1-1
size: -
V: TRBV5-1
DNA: TGCGCCAGCAGCTCGGAGGGGTCCCTGGAAGCTTTCTTT
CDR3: CASSSEGSLEAFF

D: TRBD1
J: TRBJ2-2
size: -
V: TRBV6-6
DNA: TGTGCCAGCAGTTTCACCGGGACAGAAAACACCGGGGAGCTGTTTTTT
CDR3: CASSFTGTENTGELFF

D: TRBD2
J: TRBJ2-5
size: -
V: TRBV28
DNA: TGTGCCAGCAGTTTTCAGCGGGGGGGCGAAGAGACCCAGTACTTC
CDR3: CASSFQRGGEETQYF

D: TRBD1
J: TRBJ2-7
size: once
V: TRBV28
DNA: TGTGCCAGCAGTTGGGGACAGGGCGAGTGGTTTGTCTACGAGCAGTACTTC
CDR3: CASSWGQGEWFVYEQYF

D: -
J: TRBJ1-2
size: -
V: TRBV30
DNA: TGTGCCTGGAGTGTAGGGGGGGGCTACACCTTC
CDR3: CAWSVGGGYTF

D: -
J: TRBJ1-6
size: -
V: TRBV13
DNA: TGTGCCAGCAGCTTAGGTAGGGGGTTTTTCTCCTCAACTTATAATTCACCCCTCCACTTT
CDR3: CASSLGRGFFSSTYNSPLHF

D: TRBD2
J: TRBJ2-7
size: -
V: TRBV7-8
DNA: TGTGCAACCTCGGGGGGTAGTTACGAGCAGTACTTC
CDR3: CATSGGSYEQYF

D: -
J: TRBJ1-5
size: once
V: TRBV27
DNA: TGTGCCAGCTCCTCAACCCGCCAGCCCCAGCATTTT
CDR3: CASSSTRQPQHF

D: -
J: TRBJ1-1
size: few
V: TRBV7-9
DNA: TGTGCCAGCAGGTCGTACCGGGACATCCGAGTCAACACTGAAGCTTTCTTT
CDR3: CASRSYRDIRVNTEAFF

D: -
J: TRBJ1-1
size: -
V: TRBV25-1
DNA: TGTGCCAGCAGTGAAATGCTTAGAACTGAAGCTTTCTTT
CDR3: CASSEMLRTEAFF

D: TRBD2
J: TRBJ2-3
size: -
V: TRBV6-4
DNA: TGTGCCAGCAGTGGGACTAGCGGGGGCACAGATACGCAGTATTTT
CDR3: CASSGTSGGTDTQYF

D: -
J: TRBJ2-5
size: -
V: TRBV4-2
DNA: TGTGCCAGCAGCCAAGGACTCATAGAGACCCAGTACTTC
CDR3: CASSQGLIETQYF

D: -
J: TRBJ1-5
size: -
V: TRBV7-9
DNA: TGTGCCAGCAGCTTAGCGGCGAGCAATCAGCCCCAGCATTTT
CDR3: CASSLAASNQPQHF

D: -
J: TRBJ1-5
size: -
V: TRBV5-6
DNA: TGTGCCAGCAGCTTGGGACAGGTGAATCAGCCCCAGCATTTT
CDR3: CASSLGQVNQPQHF

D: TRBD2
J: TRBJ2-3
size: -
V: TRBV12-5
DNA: TGTGCTAGTGGTTTGGGTAGCGGGGGGGCATCAGATACGCAGTATTTT
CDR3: CASGLGSGGASDTQYF

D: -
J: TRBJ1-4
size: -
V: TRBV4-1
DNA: TGCGCCAGCAGCCAAACAGGGCTTAGTAATGAAAAACTGTTTTTT
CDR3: CASSQTGLSNEKLFF

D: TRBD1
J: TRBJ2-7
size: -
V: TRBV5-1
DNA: TGCGCCAGCAGCTTGGACAGGGGCAACTACGAGCAGTACTTC
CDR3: CASSLDRGNYEQYF

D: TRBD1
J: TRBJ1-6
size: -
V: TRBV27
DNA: TGTGCCAGCAGTTTAACCCAAGGGGGCCATAATTCACCCCTCCACTTT
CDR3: CASSLTQGGHNSPLHF

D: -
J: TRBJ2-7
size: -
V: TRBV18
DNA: TGTGCCAGCTCACCGGGTAGTCGGGGCGAGCAGTACTTC
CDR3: CASSPGSRGEQYF

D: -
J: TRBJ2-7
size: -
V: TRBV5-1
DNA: TGCGCCAGCAGCTTGCAGGGCCTAAGCTCCTACGAGCAGTACTTC
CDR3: CASSLQGLSSYEQYF

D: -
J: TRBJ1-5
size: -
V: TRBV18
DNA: TGTGCCAGCTCACCGATCCCCAGCAATCAGCCCCAGCATTTT
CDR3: CASSPIPSNQPQHF

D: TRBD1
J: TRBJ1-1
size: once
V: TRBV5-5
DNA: TGTGCCAGCAGCGGGACAGGGGGTCACACTGAAGCTTTCTTT
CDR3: CASSGTGGHTEAFF

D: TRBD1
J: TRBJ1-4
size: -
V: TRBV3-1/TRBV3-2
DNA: TGTGCCAGCAGCTACCCGGGACAGGGGAATGAAAAACTGTTTTTT
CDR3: CASSYPGQGNEKLFF

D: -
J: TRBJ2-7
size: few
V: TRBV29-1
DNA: TGCAGCGTTGGGCGCGGACAACGGCAGTACTTC
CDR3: CSVGRGQRQYF

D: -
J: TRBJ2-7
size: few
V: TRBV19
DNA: TGTGCCAGTAGTGTGGGACTGACCAACTACGAGCAGTACTTC
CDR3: CASSVGLTNYEQYF

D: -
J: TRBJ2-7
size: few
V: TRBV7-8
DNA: TGTGCCAGCAGCCCGGAGAGGGGAGGTAGGGGGGAGCAGTACTTC
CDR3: CASSPERGGRGEQYF

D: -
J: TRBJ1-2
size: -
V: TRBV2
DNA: TGTGCCAGCAGGGAAGGGGACGGAAGACGCTATGGCTACACCTTC
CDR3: CASREGDGRRYGYTF

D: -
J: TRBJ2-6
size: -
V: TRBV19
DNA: TGTGCCAGTAGTATACGAGCAGGGTCTGGGGCCAACGTCCTGACTTTC
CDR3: CASSIRAGSGANVLTF

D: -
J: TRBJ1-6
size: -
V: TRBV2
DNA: TGTGCCAGCAGTGCGGAGTTCCACTATAATTCACCCCTCCACTTT
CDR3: CASSAEFHYNSPLHF

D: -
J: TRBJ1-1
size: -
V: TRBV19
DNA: TGTGCCAGTAGTGACCCGGGGGACAAAAAGGGAAACACTGAAGCTTTCTTT
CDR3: CASSDPGDKKGNTEAFF

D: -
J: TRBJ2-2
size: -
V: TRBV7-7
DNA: TGTGCCAGCCGCCCTAGTACTCGGGACACCGGGGAGCTGTTTTTT
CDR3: CASRPSTRDTGELFF

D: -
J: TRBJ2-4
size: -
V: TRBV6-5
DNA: TGTGCCAGCAGTCAGGGGGGAGCCAAAAACATTCAGTACTTC
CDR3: CASSQGGAKNIQYF

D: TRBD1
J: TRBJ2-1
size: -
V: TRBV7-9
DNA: TGTGCCAGCAGCCCCCGGACAGGGGGTGGCTCCTACAATGAGCAGTTCTTC
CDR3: CASSPRTGGGSYNEQFF

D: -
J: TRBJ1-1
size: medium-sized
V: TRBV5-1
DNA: -
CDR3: CASSPRFLAGKGNTEAFF

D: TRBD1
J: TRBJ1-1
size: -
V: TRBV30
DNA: TGTGCCTGGAGTGTGGACAGGGGAAGAGGTGAAGCTTTCTTT
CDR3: CAWSVDRGRGEAFF